This T cell receptor (beta chain) was sequenced in a study of neurological immune-mediated disorders. Per germline, CDR1 SGHTA and CDR2 FQGTGA. The CDR3 loop spans 16 amino acids. Trimming took off 5 bases at V and 1 base at J, with 14 bases between the two ends. As healthy controls, volunteers from a blood bank in Maryland, USA, were used. This clonotype was seen at least ten times. One entry per CDR3 protein, called by TCRdb with MiXCR from the 5' RACE reads. Of under 40,000 distinct CDR3 sequences detected, approximately 4.2% appear once; the ten largest clones hold 20% to 25%. Material: PBMCs. The V and J genes are TRBV7-3 and TRBJ2-2; perhaps D is TRBD1 or TRBD2 (6 bases each). This receptor was taken from a man younger than 35 in good health. DNA for the CDR3: TGTGCCAGCAGCGCCCGGAGGGGGATGAACACCGGGGAGCTGTTTTTT. Translating gives CASSARRGMNTGELFF.